This T cell receptor (beta chain) appears in the sequencing data of a study of T cells expressing NK-cell markers. At the level of the study: Seropositivity for HCMV was found in most of the eight sequenced donors, with one seronegative. Study results and caveats: Dominant NKG2C+ clonotypes made up roughly 1.0-7.5% of CD8+ T cells in roughly 6 donors. There were a handful of donors in whom these clonotypes also led the CD3+CD56-NKG2C+ fraction.

Turning to this clonotype: Its antigen is undetermined.

The CDR3 runs 15 residues. CDR1 and CDR2 from the germline V gene are SGHRS and YFSETQ. Making the TCR beta cDNA relied on 5'RACE template switching with UMIs. After re-calling the 5' RACE reads, TCRdb lists one entry per CDR3 protein, DNA absent. The sample is made up of 200,000 to 300,000 distinct CDR3 sequences, and the top ten hold about 4% of it. The rearrangement uses TRBV5-1 and TRBJ2-3; the TCRdb call, TRBD1, lacks DNA for checking. The TCR comes from a woman aged 18-70 years in good health. Input material: blood T cells: a sorted CD56 or NKG2C T cell subset, CD4+ or CD8+ T cells, or bulk PBMC T cells (not recorded which). CDR3 protein: CASSLVWGATDTQYF. Combining the CDR3 with reference TRBV5-1 and TRBJ2-3 gives the whole variable domain KAGVTQTPRYLIKTRGQQVTLSCSPISGHRSVSWYQQTPGQGLQFLFEYFSETQRNKGNFPGRFSGRQFSNSRSEMNVSTLELGDSALYLCASSLVWGATDTQYFGPGTRLTVL.